One sample yielded the 30 T cell receptor beta chains listed below, sequenced in a study of CD8+ T cells in alopecia areata. Following RNA extraction, reverse transcription yielded cDNA that acted as the sequencing template. The method was immunoSEQ multiplex PCR; TCRdb's version includes in-frame clones alone and lacks a portion of them. The sample has some 170,000 clones, roughly 65% seen once. Sample: CD4+ T cells sorted from blood, taken at week 0. The source is a human donor with alopecia areata.

In DNA form, the CDR3 reads TGCAGCGGGGGGGGACAGGGAGAGACCCAGTACTTC. This gives the protein CSGGGQGETQYF. The chain is built from TRBV29-1 and TRBJ2-5; 9 positions agree with TRBD1. The CDR3 is 12 residues long. In germline, CDR1 is SQVTM, CDR2 ANQGSEA. With 7 bases clipped from V and 4 bases from J, the junction kept 4 bases outside the gene matches.

This chain connects TRBV6-5 to TRBJ2-1; 7 bases agree with TRBD1. J gave up 8 bases and V 9 bases, and 13 bases lay outside the gene matches. Germline loops: CDR1 MNHEY, CDR2 SVGAGI. The CDR3 consists of 14 residues. CDR3 sequence reads: CASRFDRVRDEQFF. CDR3 nucleotides: TGTGCCAGTCGATTCGACAGGGTCAGAGATGAGCAGTTCTTC.

The gene calls are TRBV30 and TRBJ1-2, with TRBD1 as a possible D gene (5 bases). Deletions cut 8 bases from V and 5 bases from J, with 12 bases between. The CDR3 is 11 amino acids. The germline CDR1 and CDR2 sequences are GTSNPN and SVGIG (reference sequence). The CDR3 region is CAGQFWYGYTF. In DNA, the CDR3 is TGTGCCGGACAATTCTGGTATGGCTACACCTTC.

V gene TRBV7-9 combines with J gene TRBJ2-7; D ambiguous. Germline values: CDR1 SEHNR, CDR2 FQNEAQ (reference sequence). Trimming took 2 bases from V and 6 from J, leaving 14 bases between them. The CDR3 loop spans 14 amino acids. The CDR3 coding sequence is TGTGCCAGCAGCTTATCCCCTATACTCTCCGAGCAGTACTTC. This encodes CASSLSPILSEQYF.

This clone came up once. CDR3 sequence: CASSEAAGGEQYF. The CDR3 coding sequence is TGCGCCAGCAGTGAGGCGGCCGGCGGTGAGCAGTACTTC. The chain is built from TRBV10-2 and TRBJ2-7, with unresolved D. From germline, CDR1 is WSHSY and CDR2 SAAADI. The CDR3 has 13 residues. V was pared by 2 bases and J by 7 bases, with 12 bases between.

This sequence joins TRBV29-1 and TRBJ1-1; D remains ambiguous. The V and J ends lost 7 bases and 5 bases respectively, with 14 bases between them. The CDR3 length is 12 residues. Germline V gene sequence: CDR1 SQVTM, CDR2 ANQGSEA. The CDR3, as DNA: TGCAGCGCCCGTTCCGGGTTGACTGAAGCTTTCTTT. Translating gives CSARSGLTEAFF.

This clone was picked up a small number of times. The J gene is TRBJ1-6, the V gene TRBV5-1; TRBD1 matches 7 bases. The CDR3 is made up of 14 amino acids. Germline values: CDR1 SGHRS, CDR2 YFSETQ. J lost 7 bases, V lost 4 bases, and 5 bases had no gene match. The CDR3 DNA is TGCGCCAGCAGCGCGGGACAGAGAAATTCACCCCTCCACTTT. Its translation: CASSAGQRNSPLHF.

The gene calls are TRBV29-1 and TRBJ2-7; 7 bases align to TRBD1. CDR1 SQVTM and CDR2 ANQGSEA come from the germline V gene. The J segment lost 0 bases and the V segment lost 6 bases, leaving 8 bases of the junction unmatched. This CDR3 is built from 14 residues. In nucleotides, the CDR3 is TGCAGCGTATCTAAGGACAGGAGCTCCTACGAGCAGTACTTC. It specifies CSVSKDRSSYEQYF.

The CDR3 is CASSSDRGIQPQHF. CDR3 DNA sequence: TGTGCCAGCAGCTCTGACAGGGGGATTCAGCCCCAGCATTTT. The rearrangement uses TRBV7-9 and TRBJ1-5; 9 positions match TRBD1. Germline CDR1 reads SEHNR; CDR2 reads FQNEAQ (reference sequence). V shed 4 bases and J 6 bases; nucleotides not matched to a gene: 4. The CDR3 covers 14 residues.

V gene TRBV7-3 combines with J gene TRBJ2-2; 7 bases agree with TRBD2. The CDR3 runs 14 residues. The germline V gene encodes CDR1 SGHTA and CDR2 FQGTGA. V lost 2 bases to trimming and J lost 7 bases; unmatched junction nucleotides: 4. The CDR3: CASSLGGLDGELFF. As DNA, the CDR3 is TGTGCCAGCAGCTTAGGAGGACTAGACGGGGAGCTGTTTTTT.

The rearrangement uses TRBV9 and TRBJ2-2, with 9 positions matching TRBD1. The ends lost 4 bases at V and 1 base at J; junction bases unmatched: 2. CDR1 is SGDLS, CDR2 YYNGEE, per germline. The CDR3 runs to 15 residues. CDR3 amino acids: CASSPGQGNTGELFF. In DNA form, the CDR3 reads TGTGCCAGCAGCCCGGGACAGGGGAACACCGGGGAGCTGTTTTTT.

V gene TRBV19 combines with J gene TRBJ2-7; 9 bases align to TRBD1. Unmatched junction bases numbered 11, after V lost 3 bases and J lost 5 bases. The CDR3 loop spans 16 amino acids. Looked up from germline, CDR1 is LNHDA and CDR2 is SQIVND (reference sequence). CDR3 nucleotide sequence: TGTGCCAGTAGTATGGGTTCGGGACAGGGCTACCACGAGCAGTACTTC. This sequence encodes CASSMGSGQGYHEQYF.

The rearrangement joins TRBV7-2 to TRBJ1-2, with D maybe TRBD1 (6 bases). Germline lookup yields CDR1 SGHTA and CDR2 FQGNSA. The CDR3 runs 15 residues. Between the trimmed V and J ends, which lost 5 bases and 8 bases, there was a span of 21 bases. The CDR3, as DNA: TGTGCCAGCAGCCGAGAAGCAGGGGACGCTCGGGGCTACACCTTC. As protein: CASSREAGDARGYTF. Drawing the rest from reference TRBV7-2 and TRBJ1-2, the complete variable domain is GAGVSQSPSNKVTEKGKDVELRCDPISGHTALYWYRQSLGQGLEFLIYFQGNSAPDKSGLPSDRFSAERTGGSVSTLTIQRTQQEDSAVYLCASSREAGDARGYTFGSGTRLTVV.

This chain connects TRBV7-2 to TRBJ2-7; no definite D call. CDR3 length: 16 amino acids. The V gene lost 5 bases and the J gene lost 2 bases, with 19 bases spanning the gap. In germline, CDR1 is SGHTA, CDR2 FQGNSA. The DNA of the CDR3 is TGTGCCAGCAGCCCACTCATCGGGCTCCCCCCCTACGAGCAGTACTTC. This translates into CASSPLIGLPPYEQYF.

The chain has TRBV27 and TRBJ1-6, with D maybe TRBD1 (6 bases). CDR3 length: 15 amino acids. CDR1 and CDR2 from the germline V gene are MNHEY and SMNVEV (reference sequence). Trimming cost V 8 bases and J 6 bases, with 17 bases left between them. The CDR3 reads CASRRTRGSNSPLHF. In nucleotides, the CDR3 is TGTGCCAGCCGGAGGACGAGGGGGTCTAATTCACCCCTCCACTTT.

The count of this clone is one. In DNA form, the CDR3 reads TGTGCCAGCAGCTCCAACCCGACGGCCCCGGCTTTCTTT. Translation: CASSSNPTAPAFF. The chain has TRBV5-4 and TRBJ1-1; D is unresolved. V gave up 3 bases and J gave up 11 bases, with 17 bases separating them. The CDR3 extends over 13 amino acids. Per germline, CDR1 SGHNT and CDR2 YYREEE (reference sequence).

This sequence joins TRBV6-4 and TRBJ2-1; D gene uncertain. Germline V lookup: CDR1 MRHNA, CDR2 SNTAGT. Trimming cost V 3 bases and J 8 bases, with 14 bases left between them. This CDR3 is built from 14 residues. CDR3 sequence: CASSEYPVADEQFF. The CDR3 bases are TGTGCCAGCAGTGAATATCCGGTAGCCGATGAGCAGTTCTTC.

The chain joins TRBV7-8 to TRBJ1-1, with unresolved D. In germline, CDR1 is SGHVS, CDR2 FQNEAQ. The CDR3 runs 13 residues. V shed 1 base and J shed 6 bases, with 9 bases lying between them. The CDR3 DNA follows: TGTGCCAGCAGCTTAGTGGGCGGGCCTGAAGCTTTCTTT. The encoded protein is CASSLVGGPEAFF.

The chain has TRBV21-1 and TRBJ2-5; the table's D gene call, TRBD2, was not cross checked with the DNA. TRBV21-1 has pseudogene status. The CDR3 is 19 amino acids. Here the CDR3 reads CASAQPGLAGGEYQETQYF. CDR3 bases: TGTGCCAGCGCCCAACCGGGACTAGCGGGGGGCGAATACCAAGAGACCCAGTACTTC.

This clone was counted between two and nine times. This chain joins TRBV30 and TRBJ2-2; possibly TRBD1 for D (5 bases). With 3 bases removed from V and 2 bases from J, the gap between germline ends came to 7 bases. The CDR3 totals 13 residues. CDR1 is GTSNPN and CDR2 is SVGIG in the germline V gene (reference sequence). CDR3 loop: CAWRQANTGELFF. CDR3 nucleotides: TGTGCCTGGAGACAGGCTAACACCGGGGAGCTGTTTTTT.

The V call is TRBV9, the J call TRBJ1-4; D remains ambiguous. CDR1 SGDLS and CDR2 YYNGEE come from the germline V gene. The CDR3 spans 12 residues. V was cut by 4 bases and J by 8 bases, with 9 bases left in between. CDR3 sequence: CASSPGKEKLFF. CDR3 coding DNA: TGTGCCAGCAGCCCCGGAAAGGAAAAACTGTTTTTT. The full variable domain, its missing parts supplied by reference TRBV9 and TRBJ1-4, is DSGVTQTPKHLITATGQRVTLRCSPRSGDLSVYWYQQSLDQGLQFLIQYYNGEERAKGNILERFSAQQFPDLHSELNLSSLELGDSALYFCASSPGKEKLFFGSGTQLSVL.

The chain links TRBV4-1 to TRBJ1-4; 11 positions agree with TRBD1. V shed 4 bases and J 6 bases; nucleotides not matched to a gene: 1. From germline, CDR1 is MGHRA and CDR2 YSYEKL. The CDR3 runs 14 residues. The CDR3 coding sequence is TGCGCCAGCAGCCTGGGACAGGGGGATGAAAAACTGTTTTTT. It yields the protein CASSLGQGDEKLFF.

The chain links TRBV7-3 to TRBJ1-2, with D perhaps TRBD1 (5 bases). The CDR3 runs to 16 residues. The germline V gene has CDR1 SGHTA and CDR2 FQGTGA. Between the trimmed V and J ends, which lost 5 bases and 0 bases, there was a span of 16 bases. CDR3 in DNA: TGTGCCAGCAGCGAGTCCCGGGACGGAGCTAACTATGGCTACACCTTC. It codes for CASSESRDGANYGYTF. The whole variable domain, remainder taken from reference TRBV7-3 and TRBJ1-2, is GAGVSQTPSNKVTEKGKYVELRCDPISGHTALYWYRQSLGQGPEFLIYFQGTGAADDSGLPNDRFFAVRPEGSVSTLKIQRTERGDSAVYLCASSESRDGANYGYTFGSGTRLTVV.

The chain has TRBV30 and TRBJ1-2; D is undetermined. V shed 4 bases and J shed 3 bases, with 12 bases lying between them. The CDR3 loop spans 13 amino acids. CDR1 GTSNPN and CDR2 SVGIG come from the germline V gene (reference sequence). The CDR3 reads CAWTRTADYGYTF. In DNA form, the CDR3 reads TGTGCCTGGACGCGGACGGCCGACTATGGCTACACCTTC.

The J gene is TRBJ2-2, the V gene TRBV29-1; D is perhaps TRBD1 (6 bases). CDR1 SQVTM and CDR2 ANQGSEA come from the germline V gene. The CDR3 runs to 13 residues. The ends were cut back, 6 bases at V and 0 bases at J, with 8 bases in the middle. The CDR3 sequence: CSVGHTNTGELFF. The DNA of the CDR3 is TGCAGCGTGGGACACACGAACACCGGGGAGCTGTTTTTT.

This clone was counted between two and nine times. The chain is built from TRBV29-1 and TRBJ1-1, with D maybe TRBD1 (6 bases). V shed 1 base and J shed 4 bases, with 13 bases lying between them. Germline-derived CDR1 and CDR2 are SQVTM and ANQGSEA. The CDR3 contains 14 residues. CDR3 sequence reads: CSVEVGGFATEAFF. The DNA for the CDR3 is TGCAGCGTTGAAGTAGGGGGTTTCGCCACTGAAGCTTTCTTT. Full variable domain (missing parts from reference TRBV29-1 and TRBJ1-1): SAVISQKPSRDICQRGTSLTIQCQVDSQVTMMFWYRQQPGQSLTLIATANQGSEATYESGFVIDKFPISRPNLTFSTLTVSNMSPEDSSIYLCSVEVGGFATEAFFGQGTRLTVV.

V and J are TRBV6-5 and TRBJ2-7, with 11 bases identical to TRBD2. Trimming removed 5 bases from V and 7 bases from J; junction bases left unmatched: 10. In germline, CDR1 is MNHEY, CDR2 SVGAGI. The CDR3 consists of 15 residues. The CDR3 DNA reads TGTGCCAGCAGTCAGATTAGCGGGGGGGCAGGGGAGCAGTACTTC. Amino acid sequence: CASSQISGGAGEQYF.

This rearrangement joins TRBV15 to TRBJ1-5; weak D call: TRBD1 (5 bases). This CDR3 contains 15 residues. V lost 0 bases and J 6 bases, leaving 12 bases between the germline ends. Germline lookup yields CDR1 LNHNV and CDR2 YYDKDF (reference sequence). CDR3 residues: CATSREGAGGQPQHF. The DNA for the CDR3 is TGTGCCACCAGCAGAGAAGGGGCGGGCGGTCAGCCCCAGCATTTT.

V is TRBV29-1 and J is TRBJ1-1; 7 nucleotides align to TRBD1. The germline V gene has CDR1 SQVTM and CDR2 ANQGSEA. Trimming took 5 bases from V and 10 from J; bases not matched to a gene: 10. There are 12 residues in the CDR3. The CDR3 coding sequence is TGCAGCGTTCAAAACGACAGGGCTGGAGCTTTCTTT. The encoded protein is CSVQNDRAGAFF.

J is TRBJ1-2 and V is TRBV27, with TRBD1 matching over 7 bases. V shed 6 bases, J shed 5 bases, and the junction held 15 bases outside the gene matches. CDR3 length equals 16 residues. Germline V gene sequence: CDR1 MNHEY, CDR2 SMNVEV (reference sequence). Here the CDR3 DNA reads TGTGCCAGCAGCTCTACCGGGACAGCACTACTATATGGCTACACCTTC. It specifies CASSSTGTALLYGYTF.